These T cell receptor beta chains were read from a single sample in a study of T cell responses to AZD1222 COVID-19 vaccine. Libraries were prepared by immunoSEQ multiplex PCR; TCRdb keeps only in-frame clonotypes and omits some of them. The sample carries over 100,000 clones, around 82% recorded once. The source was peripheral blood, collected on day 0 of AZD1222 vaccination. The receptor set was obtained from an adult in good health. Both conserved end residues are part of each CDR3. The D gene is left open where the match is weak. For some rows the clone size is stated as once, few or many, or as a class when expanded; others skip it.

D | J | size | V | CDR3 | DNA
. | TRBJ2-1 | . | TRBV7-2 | CASSSPHYNEQFF | TGTGCCAGCAGCTCCCCCCACTACAATGAGCAGTTCTTC
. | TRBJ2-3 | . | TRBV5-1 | CASSWQEGARGDTQYF | TGCGCCAGCAGCTGGCAGGAGGGGGCCAGGGGAGATACGCAGTATTTT
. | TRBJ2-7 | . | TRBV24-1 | CATSDPNDRGEQYF | TGTGCCACCAGTGACCCCAATGACAGAGGGGAGCAGTACTTC
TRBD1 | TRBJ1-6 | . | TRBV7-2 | CASTGTAASPLHF | TGTGCCAGCACTGGGACAGCCGCTTCTCCCCTCCACTTT
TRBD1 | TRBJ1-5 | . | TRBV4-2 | CASSQGTGVDQPQHF | TGTGCCAGCAGCCAAGGGACAGGGGTCGATCAGCCCCAGCATTTT
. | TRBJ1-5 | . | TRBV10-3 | CAISETRSNQPQHF | TGTGCCATCAGTGAAACGAGGAGCAATCAGCCCCAGCATTTT
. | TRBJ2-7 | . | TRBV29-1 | CSVDSTGSDEQYF | TGCAGCGTTGACTCCACAGGGTCGGACGAGCAGTACTTC
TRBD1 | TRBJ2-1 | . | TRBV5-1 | CASSLPTGVNEQFF | TGCGCCAGCAGCTTACCGACAGGGGTTAATGAGCAGTTCTTC
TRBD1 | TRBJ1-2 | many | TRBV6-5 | CASSYGTGEYGYTF | TGTGCCAGCAGTTACGGGACAGGGGAGTATGGCTACACCTTC
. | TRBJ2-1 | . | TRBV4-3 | CASSHQTTLGGGDYNEQFF | TGCGCCAGCAGCCACCAGACAACCTTGGGTGGAGGGGACTACAATGAGCAGTTCTTC
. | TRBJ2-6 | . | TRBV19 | CASSFKAPGANVLTF | TGTGCCAGTAGTTTTAAGGCTCCGGGGGCCAACGTCCTGACTTTC
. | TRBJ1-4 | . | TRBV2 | CASSEVPRSGLFF | TGTGCCAGCAGTGAAGTCCCCAGGAGCGGACTGTTTTTT
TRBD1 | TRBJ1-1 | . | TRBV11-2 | CASSPLYRGRETEAFF | TGTGCCAGCAGCCCTCTTTACAGGGGTAGGGAAACTGAAGCTTTCTTT
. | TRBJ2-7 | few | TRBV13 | CASSRDRRGEQYF | TGTGCCAGCAGCAGAGACAGGCGGGGCGAGCAGTACTTC
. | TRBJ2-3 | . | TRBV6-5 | CASIGRASTDTQYF | TGTGCCAGCATCGGGCGGGCTAGCACAGATACGCAGTATTTT
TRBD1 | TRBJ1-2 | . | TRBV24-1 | CATSDAGGGTYGYTF | TGTGCCACCAGTGATGCCGGAGGGGGCACCTATGGCTACACCTTC
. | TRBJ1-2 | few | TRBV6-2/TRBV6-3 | CASSYSNRYGYTF | TGTGCCAGCAGTTACTCGAATCGCTATGGCTACACCTTC
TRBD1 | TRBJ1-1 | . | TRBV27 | CASSFRWFKDRGEAFF | TGTGCCAGCAGTTTCCGGTGGTTCAAGGACAGGGGAGAAGCTTTCTTT
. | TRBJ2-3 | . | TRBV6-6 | CASSPPPGRSSTDTQYF | TGTGCCAGCAGTCCACCCCCCGGACGATCTAGCACAGATACGCAGTATTTT
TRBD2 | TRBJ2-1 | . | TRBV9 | CASSVSAGGPGEQFF | TGTGCCAGCAGCGTATCAGCGGGAGGGCCGGGTGAGCAGTTCTTC
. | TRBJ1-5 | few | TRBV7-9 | CASSLDITTDGPQHF | TGTGCCAGCAGCTTAGATATCACCACGGATGGGCCCCAGCATTTT
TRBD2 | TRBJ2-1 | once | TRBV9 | CASSVSGTSDEQFF | TGTGCCAGCAGCGTATCCGGGACTAGCGATGAGCAGTTCTTC
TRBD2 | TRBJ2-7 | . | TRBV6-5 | CASKAGLGSYEQYF | TGTGCCAGCAAGGCGGGACTAGGGTCCTACGAGCAGTACTTC
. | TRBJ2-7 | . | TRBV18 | CASSLNPLQGSEQYF | TGTGCCAGCTCACTTAATCCGTTACAAGGAAGCGAGCAGTACTTC
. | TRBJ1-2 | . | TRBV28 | CASSFPGPNYGYTF | TGTGCCAGCAGTTTCCCCGGACCTAACTATGGCTACACCTTC
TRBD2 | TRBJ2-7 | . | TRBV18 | CASSAAEGRSASGSYEQYF | TGTGCCAGCTCAGCAGCCGAGGGCAGGTCGGCTAGCGGGAGTTACGAGCAGTACTTC
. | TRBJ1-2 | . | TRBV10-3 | CAISDFGIGSHGYTF | TGTGCCATCAGTGATTTCGGGATCGGGAGCCATGGCTACACCTTC
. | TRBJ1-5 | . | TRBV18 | CASSSGGNQPQHF | TGTGCCAGCTCGTCCGGGGGCAATCAGCCCCAGCATTTT
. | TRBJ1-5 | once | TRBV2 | CASSRQTGDQPQHF | TGTGCCAGCAGTCGACAGACAGGTGATCAGCCCCAGCATTTT
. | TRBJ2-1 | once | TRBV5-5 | CASSLVGGEDNEQFF | TGTGCCAGCAGCTTGGTGGGGGGCGAAGACAATGAGCAGTTCTTC
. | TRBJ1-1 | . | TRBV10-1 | CASSERRDGKNTEAFF | TGCGCCAGCAGTGAGAGACGGGACGGGAAGAACACTGAAGCTTTCTTT
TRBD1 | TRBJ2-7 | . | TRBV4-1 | CASSQPGQGRYEQYF | TGCGCCAGCAGCCAACCGGGACAGGGGAGGTACGAGCAGTACTTC
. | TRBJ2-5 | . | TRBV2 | CASVTGGETQYF | TGTGCCAGCGTAACCGGCGGGGAGACCCAGTACTTC
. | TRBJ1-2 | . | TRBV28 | CASSSLGSRYGYTF | TGTGCCAGCAGTTCGTTGGGCAGCCGCTATGGCTACACCTTC
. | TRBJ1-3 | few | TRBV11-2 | CASSVNRNTGNTIYF | TGTGCCAGCAGCGTCAACAGGAATACTGGAAACACCATATATTTT
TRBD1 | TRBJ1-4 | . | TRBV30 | CAWAQGEKLFF | TGTGCCTGGGCACAGGGGGAAAAACTGTTTTTT
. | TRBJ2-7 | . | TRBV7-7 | CASSSQPGAPTYEQYF | TGTGCTAGCAGCTCGCAGCCAGGGGCTCCCACCTACGAGCAGTACTTC
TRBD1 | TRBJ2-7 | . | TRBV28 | CASSTGTGGYEQYF | TGTGCCAGCAGTACTGGGACAGGGGGCTACGAGCAGTACTTC
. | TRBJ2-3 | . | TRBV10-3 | CAVKKRDLHTDTQYF | TGTGCCGTCAAAAAACGGGACCTCCACACAGATACGCAGTATTTT
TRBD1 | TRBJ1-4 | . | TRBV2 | CASNGQGPTNEKLFF | TGTGCCAGCAACGGACAGGGCCCAACTAATGAAAAACTGTTTTTT
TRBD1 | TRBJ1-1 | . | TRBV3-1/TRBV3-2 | CASSQEGARTEAFF | TGTGCCAGCAGCCAGGAGGGGGCTAGAACTGAAGCTTTCTTT